These 20 T cell receptor beta chains were all obtained from the same sample, sequenced in a study of blood T cell repertoires in COVID-19 (dated by TCRdb to the early 2020s). The library was obtained by the immunoSEQ multiplex PCR assay. TCRdb mirrors the immuneACCESS table, restricted to in-frame sequences. Some clones are absent from its copies; in checked studies, under half trace to an unresolved V gene, and the reason for the others is unknown. The sample includes some 120,000 clones, with around 89% observed a single time. The leading ten clones occupy 19% of the sample. The source material was peripheral blood. These receptors were obtained from a human donor with acute or convalescent COVID-19. The donor label of this sample is uncertain.

The chain links TRBV19 to TRBJ1-5, with D maybe TRBD1 (5 bases). The germline CDR1 and CDR2 sequences are LNHDA and SQIVND (reference sequence). The CDR3 length is 15 residues. V dropped 6 bases and J dropped 0 bases, with 12 bases sitting between them. The CDR3 bases are TGTGCCAGTAGGAAGGGGTTTCCTAGCAATCAGCCCCAGCATTTT. It codes for CASRKGFPSNQPQHF.

There are a few counts of this clone. This sequence joins TRBV5-1 and TRBJ1-2, with 7 bases fitting TRBD1. Germline CDR1 reads SGHRS; CDR2 reads YFSETQ. With 5 bases clipped from V and 3 bases from J, the junction kept 4 bases outside the gene matches. The CDR3 has 13 amino acids. DNA of the CDR3: TGCGCCAGCAGAGACAGGGTAGACTATGGCTACACCTTC. Amino acid sequence: CASRDRVDYGYTF.

The gene calls are TRBV24-1 and TRBJ1-4; a weak D match, TRBD1 (6 bases). The CDR3 loop spans 17 amino acids. Germline CDR1 KGHDR, CDR2 SFDVKD. Trimming removed 4 bases at V and 7 bases at J, with 21 bases between. CDR3 sequence (DNA): TGTGCCACCAGTGACTCTAACTCGCCGGGGGGCCTTGAAAAACTGTTTTTT. Translating gives CATSDSNSPGGLEKLFF.

V and J are TRBV21-1 and TRBJ2-3; the table's D call TRBD2 went unverified against the DNA. TRBV21-1 is termed a pseudogene. The CDR3 sequence is 14 residues long. DNA of the CDR3: TGTGCCAGCAGCCCCCGGGGGGAGACGGATACGCAGTATTTT. The encoded protein is CASSPRGETDTQYF.

The rearrangement links TRBV24-1 to TRBJ2-3; the match to TRBD2 covers 10 bases. The CDR3 is 17 residues long. The V gene's germline CDR1 is KGHDR and CDR2 SFDVKD. J lost 1 base, V lost 4 bases, and 7 bases had no gene match. The CDR3 reads CATSESGGARGTDTQYF. In DNA, the CDR3 is TGTGCCACCAGTGAAAGCGGGGGGGCTCGTGGCACAGATACGCAGTATTTT.

The chain is built from TRBV4-2 and TRBJ1-1; 8 bases are shared with TRBD1. The V and J ends lost 5 bases and 8 bases, in that order; junction bases with no gene match: 10. The CDR3 contains 14 residues. CDR1 is LGHNA, CDR2 YNFKEQ, per germline. The DNA of the CDR3 is TGTGCCAGCAGCAGAGGTCAGGGGGCCGAGGAAGCTTTCTTT. Protein: CASSRGQGAEEAFF.

The table lists this clone with a few counts. The J gene is TRBJ2-7, the V gene TRBV28; maybe TRBD2 (6 bases). Germline V CDR1 and CDR2: MDHEN, SYDVKM. Deletions cut 5 bases from V and 7 bases from J, with 21 bases between. This CDR3 spans 15 amino acids. This chain's CDR3 is CASSLAGTPLREQYF. The CDR3 region has the DNA TGTGCCAGCAGTCTCGCCGGGACTCCATTACGAGAGCAGTACTTC.

J is TRBJ1-1 and V is TRBV2; D is unclear. Trimming pared 6 bases from V and 3 bases from J, leaving 8 bases between. The CDR3 runs to 12 residues. Germline CDR1 and CDR2: SNHLY and FYNNEI. The CDR3 region has the DNA TGTGCCAGCAGCAGGCGGGACACTGAAGCTTTCTTT. Amino acids: CASSRRDTEAFF.

This CDR3 reads CASSPQQGSNEQFF. The CDR3 DNA follows: TGTGCCAGCAGCCCACAACAGGGAAGCAATGAGCAGTTCTTC. This sequence joins TRBV5-4 and TRBJ2-1, with D possibly matching TRBD1 (6 bases). Trimming took off 4 bases at V and 6 bases at J, with 14 bases between the two ends. The CDR3 is 14 amino acids. The germline CDR1 and CDR2 sequences are SGHNT and YYREEE (reference sequence).

The chain joins TRBV7-2 to TRBJ2-7; 11 bases agree with TRBD2. Germline V gene sequence: CDR1 SGHTA, CDR2 FQGNSA. The trim removed 5 bases at V and 4 bases at J, leaving 16 bases unmatched. This CDR3 comprises 18 residues. CDR3 DNA: TGTGCCAGCAGCCCGCCAAGATTACTAGCGGGAGTTAGATACGAGCAGTACTTC. As protein: CASSPPRLLAGVRYEQYF.

The chain recombines TRBV7-2 with TRBJ1-2; the D gene is possibly TRBD1 (5 bases). The length of the CDR3 is 15 residues. The germline CDR1 and CDR2 sequences are SGHTA and FQGNSA. Between the trimmed V and J ends, which lost 3 bases and 4 bases, there was a span of 15 bases. CDR3: CASSLGLGEAYGYTF. The CDR3 DNA is TGTGCCAGCAGCTTGGGTTTGGGGGAGGCCTATGGCTACACCTTC.

The chain carries TRBV5-1 and TRBJ1-6; D remains ambiguous. The CDR3 totals 16 residues. The V and J ends lost 2 bases and 2 bases respectively, with 11 bases between them. In germline, CDR1 is SGHRS, CDR2 YFSETQ. The CDR3 region has the DNA TGCGCCAGCAGCTTTAATTCGGGTCCCTATAATTCACCCCTCCACTTT. Amino acid sequence: CASSFNSGPYNSPLHF.

The chain has TRBV13 and TRBJ2-7, with 8 bases lining up with TRBD2. Losses at the gene ends were 1 base for V and 0 bases for J; bases not matched to a gene: 2. Germline assignment: CDR1 PRHDT and CDR2 FYEKMQ (reference sequence). The CDR3 sequence is 15 residues long. CDR3 bases: TGTGCCAGCAGCTTAGAAAGCGGGGGCTCCTACGAGCAGTACTTC. It specifies CASSLESGGSYEQYF.

This clone has a single count. The chain has TRBV18 and TRBJ1-1; no definite D call. From germline, CDR1 is KGHSH and CDR2 LQKENI. V was trimmed by 0 bases and J by 11 bases, leaving 16 bases between them. This CDR3 spans 14 amino acids. CDR3 region: CASSPPLQITGAFF. CDR3 sequence (DNA): TGTGCCAGCTCACCACCTCTACAGATCACTGGGGCTTTCTTT.

The V and J genes are TRBV6-2 or TRBV6-3 and TRBJ2-5, with D tentatively TRBD1 (5 bases). V was clipped by 2 bases and J by 4 bases, with 14 bases between them. The germline gives CDR1 MNHEY, CDR2 SVGEGT. This CDR3 has 15 amino acids. CDR3 nucleotides: TGTGCCAGCAGTTACGAAACAGGCGCTAGAGAGACCCAGTACTTC. This sequence encodes CASSYETGARETQYF.

This chain links TRBV6-5 with TRBJ1-3; D perhaps matches TRBD1 (5 bases). The length of the CDR3 is 16 residues. Germline-derived CDR1 and CDR2 are MNHEY and SVGAGI. The V end lost 0 bases, the J end lost 2 bases, and 11 bases lay between the germline ends. The CDR3 nucleotides read TGTGCCAGCAGTTACTCGATAGTAGGGGCTGGAAACACCATATATTTT. Residues: CASSYSIVGAGNTIYF.

The rearrangement uses TRBV2 and TRBJ2-1; 13 bases line up with TRBD2. The CDR3 has 15 amino acids. CDR1 SNHLY and CDR2 FYNNEI come from the germline V gene. V was clipped by 7 bases and J by 7 bases; unmatched bases: 7. The CDR3 loop reads CASTDTSGGGNEQFF. The DNA for the CDR3 is TGTGCCAGCACCGATACTAGCGGGGGGGGGAATGAGCAGTTCTTC.

The genes are TRBV18 and TRBJ2-2; D not resolved. Germline CDR1 and CDR2: KGHSH and LQKENI. The CDR3 loop spans 13 amino acids. The V end was cut by 2 bases, the J end by 4 bases, with 5 bases between. The CDR3 loop reads CASSPSGTGELFF. The CDR3 DNA follows: TGTGCCAGCTCACCATCGGGCACCGGGGAGCTGTTTTTT.

The chain recombines TRBV6-5 with TRBJ2-1, with TRBD2 identical over 10 bases. Germline CDR1 reads MNHEY; CDR2 reads SVGAGI. Trimming at V came to 6 bases and at J to 7 bases, leaving 3 bases not matched to a gene. This CDR3 is built from 13 residues. DNA for the CDR3: TGTGCCAGCAGAGATAGCGGGGGGAATGAGCAGTTCTTC. Translating gives CASRDSGGNEQFF.

The CDR3 region is CASSWTTGTGGETQYF. The DNA of the CDR3 is TGTGCCAGCAGCTGGACAACCGGGACAGGCGGTGAGACCCAGTACTTC. The rearrangement uses TRBV7-2 and TRBJ2-5; 8 bases map to TRBD1. Losses at the gene ends were 4 bases for V and 5 bases for J; bases not matched to a gene: 12. The CDR3 runs to 16 residues. The germline V gene has CDR1 SGHTA and CDR2 FQGNSA. Full variable domain (rest looked up from reference TRBV7-2 and TRBJ2-5): GAGVSQSPSNKVTEKGKDVELRCDPISGHTALYWYRQSLGQGLEFLIYFQGNSAPDKSGLPSDRFSAERTGGSVSTLTIQRTQQEDSAVYLCASSWTTGTGGETQYFGPGTRLLVL.